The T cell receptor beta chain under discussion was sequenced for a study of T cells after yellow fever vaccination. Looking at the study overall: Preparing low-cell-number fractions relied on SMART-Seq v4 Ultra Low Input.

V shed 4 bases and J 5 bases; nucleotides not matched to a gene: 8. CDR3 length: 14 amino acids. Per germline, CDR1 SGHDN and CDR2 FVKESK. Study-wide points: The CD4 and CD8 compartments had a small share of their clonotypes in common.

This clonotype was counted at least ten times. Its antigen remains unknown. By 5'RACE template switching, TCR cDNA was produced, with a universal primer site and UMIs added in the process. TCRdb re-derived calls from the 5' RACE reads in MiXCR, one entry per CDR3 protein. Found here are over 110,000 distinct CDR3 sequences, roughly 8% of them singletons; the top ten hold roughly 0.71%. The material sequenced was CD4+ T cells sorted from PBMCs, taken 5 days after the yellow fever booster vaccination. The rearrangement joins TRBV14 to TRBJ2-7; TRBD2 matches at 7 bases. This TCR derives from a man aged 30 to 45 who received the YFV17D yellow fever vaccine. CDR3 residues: CASSPLTGGNEQYF. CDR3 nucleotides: TGTGCCAGCAGCCCTCTTACGGGAGGTAACGAGCAGTACTTC.